This passage covers 23 T cell receptor beta chains from one sample sequenced in a study of CD4 T cells in relation to SARS-CoV-2 and coronaviruses (dated by TCRdb to 2020 to 2023). Library construction relied on the immunoSEQ multiplex PCR assay. TCRdb holds this immuneACCESS table with in-frame rearrangements only. Some clones are missing; in checked studies, unresolved V genes explain under half, and the rest has no known cause. For this sample there are about 64,000 clones; 94% appear just once. 0.14% of the sample comes from the top ten. CD4+ T cells from unexposed donors were collected before the COVID-19 pandemic (2011-2018). Source material: naive CD4+ T cells from PBMCs. The cell subset or site label, as the study defines it: naive CD4+ T cells isolated by negative enrichment. Receptor source: a human donor in good health.

The CDR3 nucleotides are TGCGCCAGCAGCTTGGTATCCGGGGGCAATCAGCCCCAGCATTTT. Its protein is CASSLVSGGNQPQHF. V usage is TRBV5-1 and J usage is TRBJ1-5, with D unresolved. With 0 bases removed from V and 2 bases from J, the gap between germline ends came to 9 bases. The CDR3 has 15 amino acids. Germline-derived CDR1 and CDR2 are SGHRS and YFSETQ.

The chain carries TRBV28 and TRBJ2-1, with D hard to call. V was pared by 5 bases and J by 4 bases, with 12 bases between. Germline CDR1 reads MDHEN; CDR2 reads SYDVKM. The CDR3 spans 14 residues. CDR3 region: CASSPGWSYNEQFF. CDR3 sequence (DNA): TGTGCCAGCAGTCCCGGTTGGAGTTACAATGAGCAGTTCTTC.

The chain combines TRBV10-3 with TRBJ1-1; D uncertain. Trimming removed 2 bases at V and 1 base at J, with 2 bases between. CDR3 size: 12 residues. Germline CDR1 is ENHRY and CDR2 is SYGVKD. The CDR3 DNA reads as TGTGCCATCAGTGAGGAGAACACTGAAGCTTTCTTT. Translated, it gives CAISEENTEAFF.

The rearrangement links TRBV24-1 to TRBJ2-1; TRBD1 is a possible D gene (6 bases). Germline values: CDR1 KGHDR, CDR2 SFDVKD. V was cut by 7 bases and J by 1 base, with 19 bases left in between. This CDR3 contains 17 residues. DNA of the CDR3: TGTGCCACCAGCGATCCGCAGGGGAGACTTTCCTACAATGAGCAGTTCTTC. It specifies CATSDPQGRLSYNEQFF.

V is TRBV28 and J is TRBJ1-6; 10 bases line up with TRBD1. The CDR3 is 14 residues long. The ends lost 8 bases at V and 14 bases at J; junction bases unmatched: 12. CDR1 MDHEN and CDR2 SYDVKM come from the germline V gene. This chain's CDR3 is CASSEGQGFVTLHF. The CDR3 bases are TGTGCCAGCTCCGAGGGACAGGGGTTCGTAACCCTCCACTTT. The entire variable domain, with the rest obtained from reference TRBV28 and TRBJ1-6, is as follows: DVKVTQSSRYLVKRTGEKVFLECVQDMDHENMFWYRQDPGLGLRLIYFSYDVKMKEKGDIPEGYSVSREKKERFSLILESASTNQTSMYLCASSEGQGFVTLHFGNGTRLTVT.

This chain joins TRBV10-3 and TRBJ2-2; the D gene is possibly TRBD2 (6 bases). V was cut by 5 bases and J by 2 bases, with 12 bases left in between. CDR3 length equals 15 residues. The V gene's germline CDR1 is ENHRY and CDR2 SYGVKD. The CDR3 region is CAISRISGNTGELFF. The CDR3 coding sequence is TGTGCCATCAGTCGAATTAGCGGCAACACCGGGGAGCTGTTTTTT.

The chain is built from TRBV5-1 and TRBJ1-1; possibly TRBD1 for D (6 bases). Germline CDR1 reads SGHRS; CDR2 reads YFSETQ. The CDR3 is 13 amino acids. V was pared by 2 bases and J by 1 base, with 6 bases between. CDR3 residues: CASSLQGNTEAFF. In nucleotides, the CDR3 is TGCGCCAGCAGCTTACAGGGGAACACTGAAGCTTTCTTT. The full variable domain, rest sourced from reference TRBV5-1 and TRBJ1-1, is KAGVTQTPRYLIKTRGQQVTLSCSPISGHRSVSWYQQTPGQGLQFLFEYFSETQRNKGNFPGRFSGRQFSNSRSEMNVSTLELGDSALYLCASSLQGNTEAFFGQGTRLTVV.

The chain links TRBV11-2 to TRBJ2-7; maybe TRBD2 (6 bases). CDR1 is SGHAT, CDR2 FQNNGV, per germline. The CDR3 is made up of 13 amino acids. V was shortened by 5 bases and J by 11 bases, with 19 bases between the two germline ends. The CDR3 loop reads CASSTSPTRKEYF. CDR3 bases: TGTGCCAGCAGCACAAGTCCGACTAGAAAGGAGTACTTC.

The rearrangement joins TRBV10-2 to TRBJ2-2, with D possibly TRBD1 on 5 matching bases. The CDR3 is 14 amino acids. CDR1 is WSHSY and CDR2 is SAAADI in the germline V gene. V shed 8 bases and J shed 3 bases, with 13 bases lying between them. The CDR3 region is CASQRQTYTGELFF. In nucleotides, the CDR3 is TGCGCCAGCCAGAGACAGACTTACACCGGGGAGCTGTTTTTT.

This clone showed up just once. The rearrangement joins TRBV7-5 to TRBJ2-7; the table's D call, TRBD2, was not checked against the DNA. TRBV7-5 is a documented pseudogene. The CDR3 totals 16 residues. The CDR3 protein is CVRSLERAGGPHEQYF. In nucleotides, the CDR3 is TGTGTCAGAAGCTTAGAACGAGCGGGAGGGCCCCACGAGCAGTACTTC.

The chain links TRBV7-9 to TRBJ1-3; possibly TRBD1 for D (6 bases). Trimming removed 4 bases from V and 4 bases from J, with 11 bases in between. The CDR3 is 14 amino acids. Germline V CDR1 and CDR2: SEHNR, FQNEAQ (reference sequence). The DNA of the CDR3 is TGTGCCAGCAGCTATACCGACAGGGGAAACACCATATATTTT. Its protein is CASSYTDRGNTIYF.

The chain couples TRBV7-2 to TRBJ1-6; D is unresolved. This CDR3 region has 16 residues. Trimming stripped 1 base from V and 6 bases from J, with 13 bases between. Germline V gene data show CDR1 as SGHTA and CDR2 as FQGNSA. The CDR3 loop reads CASSLGYSVTNSPLHF. In nucleotides, the CDR3 is TGTGCCAGCAGCTTAGGGTACAGCGTAACTAATTCACCCCTCCACTTT.

The genes are TRBV5-1 and TRBJ2-7; D ambiguous. This CDR3 has 13 amino acids. From germline, CDR1 is SGHRS and CDR2 YFSETQ. Trimming shortened V by 4 bases and J by 0 bases, and 8 bases separated the two germline ends. The CDR3 DNA sequence: TGCGCCAGCAGCGGAAGGTCCTCCTACGAGCAGTACTTC. Amino acids: CASSGRSSYEQYF.

The chain links TRBV6-5 to TRBJ1-5, with 9 bases aligning to TRBD1. This CDR3 comprises 14 residues. V trimming: 4 bases; J trimming: 5 bases; junction bases outside the gene matches: 3. Germline V gives CDR1 MNHEY, CDR2 SVGAGI. The CDR3 here is CASSWDRAYQPQHF. The CDR3 DNA follows: TGTGCCAGCAGTTGGGACAGGGCTTATCAGCCCCAGCATTTT.

The rearrangement links TRBV30 to TRBJ1-1; tentatively, D is TRBD1 (5 bases). Germline CDR1 GTSNPN, CDR2 SVGIG (reference sequence). Trimming left V 4 bases short and J 5 bases short, with 20 bases between. The CDR3 extends over 15 amino acids. The CDR3 loop reads CAWIPARVLSTEAFF. The CDR3 coding sequence is TGTGCCTGGATACCAGCCAGGGTCTTGAGTACTGAAGCTTTCTTT.

The chain recombines TRBV7-3 with TRBJ2-7; D perhaps matches TRBD2 (5 bases). Looked up from germline, CDR1 is SGHTA and CDR2 is FQGTGA. CDR3 length: 15 amino acids. V dropped 5 bases and J dropped 4 bases, with 18 bases sitting between them. CDR3 nucleotides: TGTGCCAGCAGCCTAGGAGGAGCTGGGTCGTACGAGCAGTACTTC. Protein: CASSLGGAGSYEQYF.

V gene TRBV6-5 combines with J gene TRBJ2-1; 8 bases line up with TRBD2. Germline CDR1 is MNHEY and CDR2 is SVGAGI. The CDR3 extends over 16 amino acids. V lost 0 bases and J lost 3; bases outside the gene matches: 4. CDR3 sequence reads: CASSYSTAGVYNEQFF. CDR3 DNA sequence: TGTGCCAGCAGTTACTCGACAGCGGGAGTCTACAATGAGCAGTTCTTC.

The genes are TRBV19 and TRBJ1-5; D remains ambiguous. Between the trimmed V and J ends, which lost 5 bases and 0 bases, there was a span of 11 bases. Per the germline V gene, CDR1 is LNHDA and CDR2 is SQIVND (reference sequence). The CDR3 is 15 residues long. Here the CDR3 reads CASSWRITSNQPQHF. DNA of the CDR3: TGTGCCAGTAGTTGGCGGATTACTAGCAATCAGCCCCAGCATTTT.

The rearrangement joins TRBV24-1 to TRBJ2-7; 7 nucleotides agree with TRBD1. CDR3 size: 13 residues. Germline V gene sequence: CDR1 KGHDR, CDR2 SFDVKD. The V segment lost 4 bases and the J segment 3 bases; nucleotides outside the gene matches: 2. The CDR3 coding sequence is TGTGCCACCAGTGAGACAGGGAACTACGAGCAGTACTTC. This encodes CATSETGNYEQYF.

This chain links TRBV5-1 with TRBJ2-1, with 7 bases aligning to TRBD1. J lost 2 bases, V lost 4 bases, and 3 bases had no gene match. CDR3 length: 14 residues. Germline V gene lookup returns CDR1 SGHRS and CDR2 YFSETQ. CDR3 sequence: CASSGGQTYNEQFF. The CDR3 DNA sequence: TGCGCCAGCAGCGGGGGACAGACCTACAATGAGCAGTTCTTC.

In its sample, this clone was seen once. V gene TRBV5-1 combines with J gene TRBJ1-5; TRBD1 aligns across 7 bases. Germline CDR1 is SGHRS and CDR2 is YFSETQ. J lost 6 bases, V lost 0 bases, and 9 bases had no gene match. This CDR3 comprises 16 residues. The CDR3 reads CASSLGEGAASQPQHF. The CDR3 region has the DNA TGCGCCAGCAGCTTGGGAGAGGGGGCGGCGAGTCAGCCCCAGCATTTT.

CDR3 loop: CASSLAGLSLNTQYF. In DNA, the CDR3 is TGCGCCAGCAGCTTAGCGGGATTATCCTTAAATACGCAGTATTTT. V usage is TRBV5-1 and J usage is TRBJ2-3; TRBD2 agrees at 7 bases. V lost 2 bases, J lost 7 bases, and 10 bases stayed unmatched. Germline V gene lookup returns CDR1 SGHRS and CDR2 YFSETQ. This CDR3 has 15 amino acids.

This CDR3 is CASSEFAGALYEQYF. The CDR3 DNA follows: TGTGCCAGCAGTGAATTCGCGGGGGCACTGTACGAGCAGTACTTC. The rearrangement joins TRBV25-1 to TRBJ2-7, with D possibly TRBD2 on 7 matching bases. Trimming removed 1 base from V and 4 bases from J, with 14 bases in between. The CDR3 has 15 residues. Germline V CDR1 and CDR2: MGHDK, SYGVNS.